A selection of T cell receptor beta chains follows, all from one sample in a study of tumor-infiltrating lymphocytes in primary liver carcinoma. TCRdb recomputed calls from the multiplex PCR reads with MiXCR, one row per CDR3 protein. This sample has about 66,000 distinct CDR3 sequences; 71% occur once, and the top ten carry roughly 40%. The source material was liver tumor tissue from sampling region 4. The receptors shown here come from a middle-aged man with primary liver carcinoma and hepatitis B virus infection. The CDR3 runs from the conserved cysteine through the conserved F or W. A D gene is named only where the DNA matches it firmly. Clone size is stated in some rows and not others, as once, few, many or a class when expanded.

j_call clone_size d_call v_call cdr3_nt cdr3_aa
TRBJ1-6 - - TRBV7-8 TGTGCCAGCAGCTTATATCAGAGTCCGGACCTTAATTCACCCCTCCACTTT CASSLYQSPDLNSPLHF
TRBJ2-7 many - TRBV7-2 TGTGCCAGCAGTAACGGACCCAAACTGATCTACGAGCAGTACTTC CASSNGPKLIYEQYF
TRBJ1-1 - - TRBV11-3 TGTGCTAGCAGCATAGGTCCAGACGCTGAAGCTTTCTTT CASSIGPDAEAFF
TRBJ2-1 - - TRBV11-2 TGTGTCAGCAGCCCACAGCGTGAGGGATTGGGTGAGCAGTTCTTC CVSSPQREGLGEQFF
TRBJ1-5 once TRBD1 TRBV12-3/TRBV12-4 TGTGCCAGTAACAGGGGGGTTAGCAGTCAGCCCCAGCATTTT CASNRGVSSQPQHF
TRBJ2-1 - - TRBV6-5 TGTACCGGCAGTTACTCGAATTTCCATGGCGGGACTCTTATATTCGATGAGCAGTTCTTC CTGSYSNFHGGTLIFDEQFF
TRBJ2-1 - TRBD1 TRBV4-3 TGCGCCAGCAGCCAGAAGACCGAGACAGGGGCCGGTGAGCAGTTCTTC CASSQKTETGAGEQFF
TRBJ2-1 - - TRBV5-1 TGCGCCAGCAGCTTGGGACTCCAACCCAATAAGCATTTCTTC CASSLGLQPNKHFF
TRBJ2-7 - TRBD1 TRBV6-5 TGTGCCAGCCTCTCCGAGACAGGGTATAACGCGCAGTACTTC CASLSETGYNAQYF
TRBJ2-3 - TRBD2 TRBV4-1 TGCGCCAGCAGCCAGACCATTACCCTAGCGGGAGTCACCGATACGCAGTACTTT CASSQTITLAGVTDTQYF
TRBJ1-2 - - TRBV7-8 TGTGCCAGCAGCTTAAGTTCCCCATTGGTCTTTGGCTACACCTTT CASSLSSPLVFGYTF
TRBJ2-5 many - TRBV6-1 TGTGCCAGCACGAGGGCCGAGCCGGGACAAGAGACCCAGTACTTC CASTRAEPGQETQYF
TRBJ2-2 - TRBD2 TRBV4-1 TGTACCAGCAGCCCCCGCGGCGGACTAGCGATCACCGGGGAGCTGTTTTTT CTSSPRGGLAITGELFF
TRBJ2-6 - - TRBV11-1 TGTGCCAGCAGCTCGAACTCTGGGGCCAACGTCCTGGCTTTC CASSSNSGANVLAF
TRBJ1-1 - - TRBV11-2 TGTGCTAGCAGACGAGGTAGGGCAGGGGTCTTCACTCAAGCTTTCTTT CASRRGRAGVFTQAFF
TRBJ2-5 - TRBD1 TRBV5-4 TGTGCCAGCAGCCAACAGGGACAGGAAGAGACCCAGTACTTC CASSQQGQEETQYF
TRBJ2-7 - - TRBV7-9 TGTGCCTGCAGCTTAGGGGGGCCCCTTGAGGAGCAGTACTTC CACSLGGPLEEQYF
TRBJ1-5 once - TRBV12-3/TRBV12-4 TGTGCCAGCAGAGAAAGGAAAAACCAACCCCAGCATTTT CASRERKNQPQHF
TRBJ2-7 once TRBD1 TRBV10-3 TGTGCCATCAGTGGGGGACAGGGGGCCCCAAAAGACTACGAGCAGTACTTC CAISGGQGAPKDYEQYF
TRBJ2-7 - - TRBV5-1 TGCGCCAACAGCTTCGGGGTCGAGCAGTACTTC CANSFGVEQYF
TRBJ2-5 - - TRBV29-1 TGCAGCGGCATACAGGGGACGGGAGAGACCCAGCATTTC CSGIQGTGETQHF
TRBJ2-7 - TRBD1 TRBV11-2 TGTGCCAGCAACTTCATACAGGGGGCCGTACGTAACGAGCAGTACTTC CASNFIQGAVRNEQYF
TRBJ1-3 few - TRBV5-4 TGTGCCAGCAGTTTGGCTCCCGGCAGAAGCTCTGGAAACACCATATATTTT CASSLAPGRSSGNTIYF
TRBJ2-1 many - TRBV29-1 TGCAGCGTGAGATACGTACAGATGCAGTTCTTC CSVRYVQMQFF
TRBJ2-7 - TRBD1 TRBV12-3/TRBV12-4 TGCGCCAGCAGTTTAGGACAGGGGGCCAAATACGAGCGGTACTTC CASSLGQGAKYERYF
TRBJ2-7 - - TRBV11-2 TGTGCCAGTATCTTATCCTCGGGGATTACCTTCGAGCAGTACTTC CASILSSGITFEQYF
TRBJ2-3 - TRBD2 TRBV5-4 TGTGCCAGCAGCTTAGCGGGAGTCGGAGATACGCAGTATTTT CASSLAGVGDTQYF
TRBJ2-1 many TRBD2 TRBV24-1 TGTGCCACCAGTAGTAGGCTAGCGGGAGCCTACTCCTACAATGAGCAGTTCTTC CATSSRLAGAYSYNEQFF
TRBJ2-2 - TRBD1 TRBV6-1 TGTGCCAGCACGACAGGGGGCGGAGGAGCCGGGGAGCTGTTTTTT CASTTGGGGAGELFF
TRBJ2-7 - - TRBV11-2 TGTGTCGACAGCTCACCGAGCCCGAGCGGGTCCGTGCAGTACTTC CVDSSPSPSGSVQYF
TRBJ2-5 - TRBD2 TRBV12-3/TRBV12-4 TGTGCCAGCTGCTTAGCGGGGGTAGAGACCCAGTACTTC CASCLAGVETQYF
TRBJ2-2 many TRBD1 TRBV5-1 TGCGCCAGCAGCCGGGGGACAGGTGGGAACACCGGGGAGCTGTTTTTT CASSRGTGGNTGELFF
TRBJ2-3 - - TRBV12-3/TRBV12-4 TGTACCAGCAGTCCGCAGGGTCAGTTTCTAGATACGCAGTATTTT CTSSPQGQFLDTQYF
TRBJ2-3 once TRBD2 TRBV7-3 TGTGCCAGCAGCATCAGGACTAGCGGGACGACAGATATGCAGTATTTT CASSIRTSGTTDMQYF
TRBJ2-2 few TRBD2 TRBV7-3 TGTGCCAGCAGCTTATTGGCTGGGGCTAGCGGACTTACCGGGGAGCTGTTTTTT CASSLLAGASGLTGELFF
TRBJ2-2 - - TRBV19 TGTGCCAGTAGTATAGGGAGTACCACCGGGGAGCTGTTTTTT CASSIGSTTGELFF
TRBJ2-5 - - TRBV6-2/TRBV6-3 TGTGGCAGCAGTTACAGATGGAGAGGGACCCAGTACTTC CGSSYRWRGTQYF
TRBJ2-5 many TRBD2 TRBV5-1 TGCGCCAGCAGCTTTGCAGCTCTAGCGGGAGAGCGTAAAGGGTGGCAAGAGACCCAGTACTTC CASSFAALAGERKGWQETQYF
TRBJ2-1 - TRBD2 TRBV7-8 TGTGCCAGGAGCTTGTTAGGGGGTAGCGGGAGAACCGATGAGCTGTTCTTC CARSLLGGSGRTDELFF
TRBJ2-1 - TRBD2 TRBV11-2 TGTGCCAGCAGCTCAGATAGGCGATTCAGCGGGACCCTTTACAGTGAGCAGTTCTTC CASSSDRRFSGTLYSEQFF
TRBJ1-1 - TRBD1 TRBV4-1 TGCGCCAGCAGCCGGGGTAGGGTGGGACAGGGGATGAACACTGAAGCCTTCTTT CASSRGRVGQGMNTEAFF
TRBJ2-5 - - TRBV9 TGTGCCAGCAGCGTAGATGGGCGGGTTCAAGAGACCCAGTACTTC CASSVDGRVQETQYF
TRBJ2-2 few - TRBV11-2 TGTGCCAGCAGCTTTGCGGGACCGAACACCGAGGGGCTGTTTTTT CASSFAGPNTEGLFF
TRBJ2-7 - - TRBV11-2 TGTGCCAGCAGCTATACACTCACAGGGAGCAAGCAGTACTTC CASSYTLTGSKQYF
TRBJ2-5 many - TRBV5-1 TGCGCCAGCAGCTTGGTCGCGGCCCCCCAAGAGACCCAGTACTTC CASSLVAAPQETQYF
TRBJ1-5 - - TRBV12-3/TRBV12-4 TGTGCCAGCAGTTTAGGGGGCCAGTATATCAGTCAGCCCCAGCATTTT CASSLGGQYISQPQHF
TRBJ2-1 - TRBD2 TRBV29-1 TGCAGCGTTCTCCGGGAGGAGCTGCTCTTC CSVLREELLF
TRBJ2-1 - - TRBV7-9 TGTGCCGGCAGCTTAGGCTCCTACAATGAGCAGTTCTTC CAGSLGSYNEQFF
TRBJ2-1 - TRBD2 TRBV4-2 TGTGCCAGCACCCCACGCGGGGCTAGCGGGAACAATGAGTGGTTCTTC CASTPRGASGNNEWFF
TRBJ2-1 - TRBD2 TRBV11-2 TGTGCCAGCAGCTTTAGCGGGCCATTCGACAATGAGCAGTCCTTC CASSFSGPFDNEQSF
TRBJ2-3 many - TRBV5-1 TGCGCCAGCAGCTTGCAAGGGGATACGCAGTATTTT CASSLQGDTQYF
TRBJ2-3 - TRBD1 TRBV5-1 TGCGCCAGCAGACTTTTAGGGGGCGGCCCTGCGCTGCCTAGCACAGATACGCAGTATTTT CASRLLGGGPALPSTDTQYF
TRBJ2-1 - - TRBV7-2 TGTGCCAGCAGCTTACTGGGGGGTATTGCGGGCAATGAGCAGTTCTTC CASSLLGGIAGNEQFF
TRBJ2-3 - TRBD2 TRBV4-2 TGTGCCTGCAGCCAAGTGACGCTTATAGCGGGAGCGACAGATACGCAGTATTTT CACSQVTLIAGATDTQYF
TRBJ2-3 - TRBD2 TRBV4-1 TGCGCCAGCAGCCAATTAGCGGGGGCGGGCACAGGTACGCAGTATTTT CASSQLAGAGTGTQYF
TRBJ1-2 many TRBD1 TRBV10-3 TGTGCCATCAGTATGACAGGGCCAACTCGTGGCTACACCTTC CAISMTGPTRGYTF
TRBJ2-1 - - TRBV4-2 TGTGCCAGCAGTCAAGCCCTGGCGAATGAGCAGTTCTTC CASSQALANEQFF
TRBJ1-6 - - TRBV6-5 TGTGCCAGCAATTTGGGGTTCGGGGGCGGTTCACCCCTCCACTTT CASNLGFGGGSPLHF